The rows below give T cell receptor beta chains drawn from one sample of a study of cytomegalovirus exposure and HLA in healthy donors. Measured with immunoSEQ multiplex PCR; TCRdb has only the in-frame clones, and not every one. There are roughly 48,000 clones in the sample; approximately 95% occur only once, and around 8% lies in the top ten. Sample: PBMCs. The receptor set was obtained from a woman under 30 in good health and CMV-seropositive. Each CDR3 is given with its conserved first and last residue. Each record gives: D gene, V gene, clone size, J gene, CDR3 length, CDR3 protein, CDR3 DNA. The D gene is left open where the match is weak. Clone size appears in some rows only: once, few, many, or a class for an expanded clone.

D: NA; V: TRBV6-4; size: NA; J: TRBJ2-2; length: 15; CDR3: CASSEVAANTGELFF; DNA: TGTGCCAGCAGTGAGGTTGCAGCGAACACCGGGGAGCTGTTTTTT
D: TRBD2; V: TRBV6-6; size: NA; J: TRBJ2-2; length: 16; CDR3: CASRPTSGGGHGELFF; DNA: TGTGCCAGCAGACCCACTAGCGGAGGAGGTCACGGGGAGCTGTTTTTT
D: NA; V: TRBV5-1; size: NA; J: TRBJ2-7; length: 16; CDR3: CASSSRPDRQAYEQYF; DNA: TGCGCCAGCAGCTCCCGACCCGACAGACAAGCCTACGAGCAGTACTTC
D: NA; V: TRBV5-5; size: NA; J: TRBJ2-7; length: 16; CDR3: CASSLGQGQSSYEQYF; DNA: TGTGCCAGCAGCTTGGGGCAGGGCCAAAGCTCCTACGAGCAGTACTTC
D: TRBD1; V: TRBV29-1; size: NA; J: TRBJ2-1; length: 13; CDR3: CSVGGQGAYEQFF; DNA: TGCAGCGTAGGCGGACAGGGGGCCTATGAGCAGTTCTTC
D: TRBD1; V: TRBV29-1; size: NA; J: TRBJ2-7; length: 15; CDR3: CSASSRNRGIREQYF; DNA: TGCAGCGCATCCTCGCGTAACAGGGGGATCCGGGAGCAGTACTTC
D: NA; V: TRBV6-5; size: NA; J: TRBJ2-3; length: 16; CDR3: CASRFFGASSTDTQYF; DNA: TGTGCCAGCCGTTTTTTTGGAGCGTCTAGCACAGATACGCAGTATTTT
D: TRBD2; V: TRBV5-1; size: NA; J: TRBJ2-3; length: 17; CDR3: CASSYSADPTSGLMQYF; DNA: TGCGCCAGCAGCTACTCCGCTGACCCGACTAGCGGGTTGATGCAGTATTTT
D: NA; V: TRBV27; size: NA; J: TRBJ2-7; length: 13; CDR3: CASSLDSSYEQYF; DNA: TGTGCCAGCAGTTTAGACAGCTCCTACGAGCAGTACTTC
D: NA; V: TRBV7-2; size: NA; J: TRBJ2-7; length: 14; CDR3: CASALRDTLYEQYF; DNA: TGTGCCAGCGCCCTGAGGGACACGTTATACGAGCAGTACTTC
D: NA; V: TRBV6-5; size: NA; J: TRBJ2-3; length: 15; CDR3: CASSATSMGPDTQYF; DNA: TGTGCCAGCAGTGCGACTAGTATGGGACCAGATACGCAGTATTTT
D: TRBD2; V: TRBV18; size: NA; J: TRBJ2-5; length: 16; CDR3: CASSPPGLVSAETQYF; DNA: TGTGCCAGCTCACCACCGGGACTAGTCTCGGCAGAGACCCAGTACTTC
D: NA; V: TRBV6-1; size: once; J: TRBJ2-4; length: 13; CDR3: CATLSPAQNIQYF; DNA: TGTGCCACTCTCAGTCCCGCTCAAAACATTCAGTACTTC
D: NA; V: TRBV15; size: NA; J: TRBJ2-1; length: 14; CDR3: CATSTNRVGNEQFF; DNA: TGTGCCACCAGCACCAACAGGGTCGGCAATGAGCAGTTCTTC
D: NA; V: TRBV19; size: NA; J: TRBJ2-1; length: 15; CDR3: CASSRGERAYNEQFF; DNA: TGTGCCAGTAGTAGGGGCGAGCGAGCCTACAATGAGCAGTTCTTC
D: TRBD2; V: TRBV6-4; size: NA; J: TRBJ2-1; length: 15; CDR3: CASSGTSGSAHEQFF; DNA: TGTGCCAGCAGCGGGACTAGCGGGAGTGCCCATGAGCAGTTCTTC
D: NA; V: TRBV6-6; size: NA; J: TRBJ1-3; length: 15; CDR3: CASRQSGTGGNTIYF; DNA: TGTGCCAGCAGACAAAGCGGCACCGGCGGAAACACCATATATTTT
D: TRBD1; V: TRBV28; size: NA; J: TRBJ2-5; length: 13; CDR3: CASSRGQGRSQYF; DNA: TGTGCCAGCAGCAGGGGACAGGGAAGATCCCAGTACTTC
D: NA; V: TRBV5-1; size: NA; J: TRBJ2-2; length: 14; CDR3: CATRPAAATGELFF; DNA: TGCGCCACGCGTCCGGCGGCAGCCACCGGGGAGCTGTTTTTT
D: NA; V: TRBV21-1; size: NA; J: TRBJ1-5; length: 15; CDR3: CASSKGRGEYQPQHF; DNA: TGTGCCAGCAGCAAAGGACGGGGGGAGTATCAGCCCCAGCATTTT
D: NA; V: TRBV6-1; size: NA; J: TRBJ1-5; length: 17; CDR3: CASSEREEWRGNQPQHF; DNA: TGTGCCAGCAGTGAAAGAGAAGAATGGCGGGGCAATCAGCCCCAGCATTTT
D: TRBD1; V: TRBV6-4; size: few; J: TRBJ2-3; length: 15; CDR3: CASSEGTGGTDTQYF; DNA: TGTGCCAGCAGTGAAGGGACAGGGGGCACAGATACGCAGTATTTT
D: TRBD2; V: TRBV5-1; size: NA; J: TRBJ2-7; length: 22; CDR3: CASSLVVRQPGLAGGHSYEQYF; DNA: TGCGCCAGCAGCTTGGTGGTCCGCCAACCGGGACTAGCGGGAGGGCATTCCTACGAGCAGTACTTC
D: TRBD2; V: TRBV10-3; size: NA; J: TRBJ2-2; length: 13; CDR3: CAIRGTSDGELFF; DNA: TGTGCCATCAGAGGGACTAGCGACGGGGAGCTGTTTTTT
D: TRBD2; V: TRBV11-2; size: NA; J: TRBJ2-1; length: 19; CDR3: CASSSGTSGSRLAFNEQFF; DNA: TGTGCCAGCAGCTCCGGGACTAGCGGGAGCCGGTTAGCGTTCAATGAGCAGTTCTTC
D: TRBD1; V: TRBV6-5; size: NA; J: TRBJ2-1; length: 14; CDR3: CASSYSDRDHEQFF; DNA: TGTGCCAGCAGTTACTCGGACAGGGACCATGAGCAGTTCTTC